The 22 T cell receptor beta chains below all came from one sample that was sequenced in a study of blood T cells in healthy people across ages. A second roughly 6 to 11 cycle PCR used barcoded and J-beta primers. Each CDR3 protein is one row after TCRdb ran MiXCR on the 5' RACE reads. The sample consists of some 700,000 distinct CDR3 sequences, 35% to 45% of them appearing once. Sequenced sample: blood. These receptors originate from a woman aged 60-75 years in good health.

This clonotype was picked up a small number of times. DNA for the CDR3: TGTGCCACCAGCAGGCAGACAGGTGGGGATACGCAGTATTTT. It encodes CATSRQTGGDTQYF. The chain is built from TRBV15 and TRBJ2-3; possibly TRBD1 for D (6 bases). The V gene lost 3 bases and the J gene lost 6 bases, with 13 bases spanning the gap. Germline assignment: CDR1 LNHNV and CDR2 YYDKDF (reference sequence). The CDR3 spans 14 residues.

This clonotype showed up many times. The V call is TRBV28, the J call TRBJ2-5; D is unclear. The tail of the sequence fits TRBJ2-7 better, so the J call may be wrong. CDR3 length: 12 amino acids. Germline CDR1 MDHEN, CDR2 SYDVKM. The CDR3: CASSLSDYEQYF. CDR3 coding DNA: TGTGCCAGCAGCTTGAGCGACTACGAGCAGTACTTC.

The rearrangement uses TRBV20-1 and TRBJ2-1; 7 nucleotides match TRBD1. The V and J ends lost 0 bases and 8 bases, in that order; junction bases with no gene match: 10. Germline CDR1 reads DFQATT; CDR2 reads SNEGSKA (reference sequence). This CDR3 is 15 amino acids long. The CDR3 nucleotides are TGCAGTGCTAGAGATCCGGGGACAGTACTCGATGAGCAGTTCTTC. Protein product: CSARDPGTVLDEQFF.

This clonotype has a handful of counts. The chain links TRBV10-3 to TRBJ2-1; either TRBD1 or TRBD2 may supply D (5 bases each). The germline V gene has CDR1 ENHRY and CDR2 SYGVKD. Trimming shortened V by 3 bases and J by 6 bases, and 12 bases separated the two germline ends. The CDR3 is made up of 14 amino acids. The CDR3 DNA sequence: TGTGCCATCAGTGACGCCGAGGGGTTCAATGAGCAGTTCTTC. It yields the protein CAISDAEGFNEQFF.

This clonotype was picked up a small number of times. In DNA form, the CDR3 reads TGCAGTGCTAGAGATCCCGCTCGGGGGGATGGGAATCAGCCCCAGCATTTT. It specifies CSARDPARGDGNQPQHF. The V and J genes are TRBV20-1 and TRBJ1-5, with D perhaps matching TRBD1 (5 bases). Trimming took 0 bases from V and 4 from J, leaving 19 bases between them. The CDR3 has 17 amino acids. Germline loops: CDR1 DFQATT, CDR2 SNEGSKA (reference sequence).

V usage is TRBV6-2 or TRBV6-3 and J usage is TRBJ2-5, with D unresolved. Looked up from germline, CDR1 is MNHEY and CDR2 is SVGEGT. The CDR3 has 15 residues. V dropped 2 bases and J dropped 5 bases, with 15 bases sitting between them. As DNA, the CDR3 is TGTGCCAGCAGTTACCGGTGGGAACTACAGGAGACCCAGTACTTC. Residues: CASSYRWELQETQYF.

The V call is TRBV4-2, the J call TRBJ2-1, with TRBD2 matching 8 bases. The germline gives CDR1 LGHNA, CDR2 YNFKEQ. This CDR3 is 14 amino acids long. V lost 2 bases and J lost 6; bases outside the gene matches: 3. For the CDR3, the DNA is TGTGCCAGCAGCCAACGGGGGGGTATCAATGAGCAGTTCTTC. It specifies CASSQRGGINEQFF.

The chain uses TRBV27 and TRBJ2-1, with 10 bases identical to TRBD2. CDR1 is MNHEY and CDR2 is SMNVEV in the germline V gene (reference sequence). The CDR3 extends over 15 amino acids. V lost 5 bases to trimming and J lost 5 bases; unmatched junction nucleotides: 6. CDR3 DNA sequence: TGTGCCAGCAGTCCGATAGCGGGGGGCAACAATGAGCAGTTCTTC. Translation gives CASSPIAGGNNEQFF.

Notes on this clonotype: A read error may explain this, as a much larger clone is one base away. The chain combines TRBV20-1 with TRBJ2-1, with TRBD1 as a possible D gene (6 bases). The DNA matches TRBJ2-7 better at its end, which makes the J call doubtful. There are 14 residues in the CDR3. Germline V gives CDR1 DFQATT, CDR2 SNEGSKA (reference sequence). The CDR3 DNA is TGCAGTGCTAGCTCGAGGGACACCTACAATGAGCAGTACTTC. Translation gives CSASSRDTYNEQYF.

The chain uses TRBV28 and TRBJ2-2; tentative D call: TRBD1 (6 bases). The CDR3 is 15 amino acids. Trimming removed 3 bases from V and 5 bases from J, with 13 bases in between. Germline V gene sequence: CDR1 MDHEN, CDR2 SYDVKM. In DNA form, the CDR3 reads TGTGCCAGCAGTTTGGCAGGGGCCGGGACCGGGGAGCTGTTTTTT. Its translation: CASSLAGAGTGELFF.

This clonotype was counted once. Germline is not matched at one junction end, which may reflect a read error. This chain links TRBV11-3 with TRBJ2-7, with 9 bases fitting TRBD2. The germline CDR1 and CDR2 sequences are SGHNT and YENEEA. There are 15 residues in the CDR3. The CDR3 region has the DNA TGTGCCAGCAGCCCGACTAGCGGAAGCTCCTGCGAGCAGTACTTC. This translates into CASSPTSGSSCEQYF. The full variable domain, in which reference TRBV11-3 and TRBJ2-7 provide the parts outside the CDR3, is EAGVVQSPRYKIIEKKQPVAFWCNPISGHNTLYWYLQNLGQGPELLIRYENEEAVDDSQLPKDRFSAERLKGVDSTLKIQPAELGDSAVYLCASSPTSGSSCEQYFGPGTRLTVT.

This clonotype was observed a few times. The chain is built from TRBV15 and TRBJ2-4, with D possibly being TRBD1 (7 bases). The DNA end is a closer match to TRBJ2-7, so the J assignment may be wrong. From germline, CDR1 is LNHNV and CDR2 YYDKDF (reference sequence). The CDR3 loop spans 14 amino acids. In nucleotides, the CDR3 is TGTGCCACCAGCAGGGAGGGACAGACCTACGAGCAGTACTTC. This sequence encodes CATSREGQTYEQYF.

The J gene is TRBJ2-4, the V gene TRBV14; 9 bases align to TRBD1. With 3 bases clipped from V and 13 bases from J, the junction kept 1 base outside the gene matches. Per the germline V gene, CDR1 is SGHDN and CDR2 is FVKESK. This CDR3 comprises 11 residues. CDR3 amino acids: CASSHGTGQYF. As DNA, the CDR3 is TGTGCCAGCAGCCACGGGACAGGGCAGTACTTC.

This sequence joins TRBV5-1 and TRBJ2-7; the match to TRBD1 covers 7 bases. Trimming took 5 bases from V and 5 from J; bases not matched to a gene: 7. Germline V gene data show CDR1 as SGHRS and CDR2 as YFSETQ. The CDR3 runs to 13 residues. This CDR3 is CASRSGTVDEQYF. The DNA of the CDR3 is TGCGCCAGCAGATCTGGGACAGTTGACGAGCAGTACTTC.

The CDR3 nucleotides are TGTGCCAGCAGCTCTAGGGCTAGCGGGAGTTACGAGCAGTACTTC. Encoded protein: CASSSRASGSYEQYF. This chain connects TRBV11-2 to TRBJ2-7; 10 bases match TRBD2. CDR1 and CDR2 from the germline V gene are SGHAT and FQNNGV. CDR3 size: 15 residues. V lost 4 bases to trimming and J lost 4 bases; unmatched junction nucleotides: 7.

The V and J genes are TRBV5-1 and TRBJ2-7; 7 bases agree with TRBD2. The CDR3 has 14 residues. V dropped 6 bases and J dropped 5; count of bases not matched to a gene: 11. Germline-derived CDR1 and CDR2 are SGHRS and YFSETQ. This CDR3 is CASNPSGNLDEQYF. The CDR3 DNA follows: TGCGCCAGCAACCCAAGCGGGAACCTCGACGAGCAGTACTTC.

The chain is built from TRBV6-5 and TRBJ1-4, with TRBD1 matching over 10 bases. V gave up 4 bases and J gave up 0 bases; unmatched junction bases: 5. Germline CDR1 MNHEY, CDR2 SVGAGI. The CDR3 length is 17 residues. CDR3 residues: CASSSFGQGATNEKLFF. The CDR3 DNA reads TGTGCCAGCAGTTCCTTTGGACAGGGGGCAACTAATGAAAAACTGTTTTTT.

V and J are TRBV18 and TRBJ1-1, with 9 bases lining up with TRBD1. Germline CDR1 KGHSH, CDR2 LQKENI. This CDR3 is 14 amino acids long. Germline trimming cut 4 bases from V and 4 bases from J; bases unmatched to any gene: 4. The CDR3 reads CASSLEDRGTEAFF. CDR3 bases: TGTGCCAGCTCACTCGAGGACAGGGGCACTGAAGCTTTCTTT.

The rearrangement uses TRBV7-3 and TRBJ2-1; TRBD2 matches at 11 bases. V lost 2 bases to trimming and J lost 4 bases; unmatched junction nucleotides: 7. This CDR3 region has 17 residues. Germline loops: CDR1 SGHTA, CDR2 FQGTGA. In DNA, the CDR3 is TGTGCCAGCAGCTTATTCGCTAGCGGGGGGCCTTACAATGAGCAGTTCTTC. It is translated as CASSLFASGGPYNEQFF.

CDR3 nucleotides: TGTGCCAGCAGCCTAATAACTAGCGGGAGTAGTGTGGAGACCCAGTACTTC. Its translation is CASSLITSGSSVETQYF. The chain uses TRBV7-9 and TRBJ2-5; 11 positions agree with TRBD2. The CDR3 spans 17 residues. V lost 5 bases and J lost 5; bases outside the gene matches: 13. Germline CDR1 SEHNR, CDR2 FQNEAQ (reference sequence). The full variable domain, rest sourced from reference TRBV7-9 and TRBJ2-5, is DTGVSQNPRHKITKRGQNVTFRCDPISEHNRLYWYRQTLGQGPEFLTYFQNEAQLEKSRLLSDRFSAERPKGSFSTLEIQRTEQGDSAMYLCASSLITSGSSVETQYFGPGTRLLVL.

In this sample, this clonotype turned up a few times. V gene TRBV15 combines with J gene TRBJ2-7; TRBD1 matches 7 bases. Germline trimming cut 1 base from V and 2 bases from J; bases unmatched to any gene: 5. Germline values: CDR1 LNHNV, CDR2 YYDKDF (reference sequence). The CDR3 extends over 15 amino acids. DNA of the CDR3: TGTGCCACCAGCAGAGGAGGGGGCGAAACCTACGAGCAGTACTTC. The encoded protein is CATSRGGGETYEQYF.

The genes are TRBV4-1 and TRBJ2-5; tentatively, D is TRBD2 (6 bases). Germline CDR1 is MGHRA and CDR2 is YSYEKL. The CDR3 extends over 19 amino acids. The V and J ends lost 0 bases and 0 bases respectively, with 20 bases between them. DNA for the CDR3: TGCGCCAGCAGCCAAGATTCCAACGTAGCGGAAATTTACCAAGAGACCCAGTACTTC. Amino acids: CASSQDSNVAEIYQETQYF.